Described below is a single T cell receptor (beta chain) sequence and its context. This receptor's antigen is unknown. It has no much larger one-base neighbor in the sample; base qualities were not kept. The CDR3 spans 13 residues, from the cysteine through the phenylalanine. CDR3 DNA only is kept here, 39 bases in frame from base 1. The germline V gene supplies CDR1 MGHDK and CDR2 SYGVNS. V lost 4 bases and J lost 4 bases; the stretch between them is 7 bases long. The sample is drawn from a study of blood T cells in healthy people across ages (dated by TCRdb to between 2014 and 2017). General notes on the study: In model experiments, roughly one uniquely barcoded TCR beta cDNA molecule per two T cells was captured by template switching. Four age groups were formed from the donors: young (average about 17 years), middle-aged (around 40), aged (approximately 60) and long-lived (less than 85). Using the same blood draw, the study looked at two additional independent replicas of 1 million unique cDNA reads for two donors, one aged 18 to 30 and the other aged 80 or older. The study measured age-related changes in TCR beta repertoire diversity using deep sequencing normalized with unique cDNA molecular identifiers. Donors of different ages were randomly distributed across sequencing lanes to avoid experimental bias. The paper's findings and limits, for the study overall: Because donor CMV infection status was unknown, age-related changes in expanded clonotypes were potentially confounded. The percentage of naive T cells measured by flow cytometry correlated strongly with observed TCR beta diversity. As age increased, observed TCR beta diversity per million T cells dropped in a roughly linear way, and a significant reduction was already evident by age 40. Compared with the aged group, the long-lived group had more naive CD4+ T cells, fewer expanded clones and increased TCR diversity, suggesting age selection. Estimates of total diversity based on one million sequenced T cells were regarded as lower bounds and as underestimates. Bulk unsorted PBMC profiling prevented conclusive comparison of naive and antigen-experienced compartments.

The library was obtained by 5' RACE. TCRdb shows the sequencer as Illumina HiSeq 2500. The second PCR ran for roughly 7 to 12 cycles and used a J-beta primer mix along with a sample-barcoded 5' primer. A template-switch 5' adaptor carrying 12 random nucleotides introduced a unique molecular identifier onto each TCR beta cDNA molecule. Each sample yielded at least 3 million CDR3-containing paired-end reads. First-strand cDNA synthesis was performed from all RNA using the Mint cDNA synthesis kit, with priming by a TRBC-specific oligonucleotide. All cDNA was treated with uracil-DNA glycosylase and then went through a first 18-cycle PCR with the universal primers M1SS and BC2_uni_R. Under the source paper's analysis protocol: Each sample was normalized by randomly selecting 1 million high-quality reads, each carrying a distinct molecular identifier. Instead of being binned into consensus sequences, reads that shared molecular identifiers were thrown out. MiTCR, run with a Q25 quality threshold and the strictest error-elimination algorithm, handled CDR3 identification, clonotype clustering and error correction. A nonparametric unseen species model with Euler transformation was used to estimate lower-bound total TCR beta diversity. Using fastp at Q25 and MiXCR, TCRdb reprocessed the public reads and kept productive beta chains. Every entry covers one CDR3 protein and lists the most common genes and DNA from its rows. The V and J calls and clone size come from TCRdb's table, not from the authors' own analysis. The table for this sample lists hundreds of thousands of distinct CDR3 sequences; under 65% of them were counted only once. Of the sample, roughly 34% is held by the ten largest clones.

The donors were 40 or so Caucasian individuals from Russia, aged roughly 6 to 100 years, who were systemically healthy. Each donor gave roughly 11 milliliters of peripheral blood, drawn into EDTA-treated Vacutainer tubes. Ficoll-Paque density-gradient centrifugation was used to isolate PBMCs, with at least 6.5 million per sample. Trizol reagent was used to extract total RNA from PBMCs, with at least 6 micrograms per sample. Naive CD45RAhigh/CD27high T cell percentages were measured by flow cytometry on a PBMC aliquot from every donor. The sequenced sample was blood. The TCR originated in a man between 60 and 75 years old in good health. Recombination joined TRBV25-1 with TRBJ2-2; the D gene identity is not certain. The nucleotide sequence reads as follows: TGTGCCAGCAGTGGGGGTGGCACCGGGGAGCTGTTTTTT. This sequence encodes CASSGGGTGELFF.